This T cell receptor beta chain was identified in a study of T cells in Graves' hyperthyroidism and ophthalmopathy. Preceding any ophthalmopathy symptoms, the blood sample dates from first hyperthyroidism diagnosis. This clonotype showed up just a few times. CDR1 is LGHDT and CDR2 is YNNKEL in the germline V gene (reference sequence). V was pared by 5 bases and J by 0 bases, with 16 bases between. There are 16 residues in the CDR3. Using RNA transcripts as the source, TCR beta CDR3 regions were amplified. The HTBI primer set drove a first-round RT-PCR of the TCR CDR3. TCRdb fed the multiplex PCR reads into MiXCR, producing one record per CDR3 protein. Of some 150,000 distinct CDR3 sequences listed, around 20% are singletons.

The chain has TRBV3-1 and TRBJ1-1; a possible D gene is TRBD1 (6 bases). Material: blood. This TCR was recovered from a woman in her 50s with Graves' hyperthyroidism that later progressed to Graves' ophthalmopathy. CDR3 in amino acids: CASSYRIRTVNTEAFF. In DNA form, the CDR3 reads TGTGCCAGCAGCTATAGGATACGGACAGTGAACACTGAAGCTTTCTTT.